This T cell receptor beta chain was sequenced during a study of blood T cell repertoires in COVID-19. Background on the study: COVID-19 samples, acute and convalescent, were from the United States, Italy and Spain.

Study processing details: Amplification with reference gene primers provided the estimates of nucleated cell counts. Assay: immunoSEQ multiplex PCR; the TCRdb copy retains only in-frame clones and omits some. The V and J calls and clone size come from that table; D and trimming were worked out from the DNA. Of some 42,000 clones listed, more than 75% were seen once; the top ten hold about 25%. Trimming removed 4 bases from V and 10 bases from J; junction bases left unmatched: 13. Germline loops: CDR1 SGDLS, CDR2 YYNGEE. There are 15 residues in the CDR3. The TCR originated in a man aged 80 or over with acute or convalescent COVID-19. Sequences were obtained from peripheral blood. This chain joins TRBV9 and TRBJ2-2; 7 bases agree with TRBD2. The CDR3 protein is CASSFWAGVGEELFF. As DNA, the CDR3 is TGTGCCAGCAGCTTCTGGGCGGGGGTTGGGGAGGAGCTGTTTTTT.